The 21 T cell receptor beta chains given below trace back to one sample, sequenced in a study of cytomegalovirus exposure and HLA in healthy donors (dated by TCRdb to about 2017). The library was built by means of the immunoSEQ multiplex PCR assay. For the multiplex PCR, a mixture combining 60 forward primers for TCR Vbeta segments and 13 reverse primers for TCR Jbeta segments was used. TCRdb provides this immuneACCESS table in a form limited to in-frame rearrangements. Some clones are lacking; in checked studies, under half of them reflect an unresolved V gene, and why the rest are absent is not known. In all, the sample holds under 120,000 clones, and 70% of those were seen once. The ten most abundant clones make up 9.5% to 13% of the sample. The source material was PBMCs. These TCRs come from a man aged 35-49 years in good health and CMV-seropositive.

V and J are TRBV30 and TRBJ1-1; D unresolved. Germline V gene sequence: CDR1 GTSNPN, CDR2 SVGIG (reference sequence). The CDR3 has 12 residues. V was pared by 0 bases and J by 0 bases, with 2 bases between. CDR3 DNA: TGTGCCTGGAGTGTTATGAACACTGAAGCTTTCTTT. Its translation is CAWSVMNTEAFF. Full variable domain (remainder filled in from reference TRBV30 and TRBJ1-1): SQTIHQWPATLVQPVGSPLSLECTVEGTSNPNLYWYRQAAGRGLQLLFYSVGIGQISSEVPQNLSASRPQDRQFILSSKKLLLSDSGFYLCAWSVMNTEAFFGQGTRLTVV.

The genes are TRBV10-3 and TRBJ2-7; TRBD1 matches at 7 bases. Unmatched junction bases numbered 9, after V lost 4 bases and J lost 9 bases. CDR3 length: 13 amino acids. Germline lookup yields CDR1 ENHRY and CDR2 SYGVKD. The CDR3 nucleotides are TGTGCCATCAGTGGGACCGACAGGGAATTGCAGTACTTC. Protein: CAISGTDRELQYF.

This clone appeared a few times. The DNA for the CDR3 is TGTGCCAGCAGCGCGGCGACAGGGATGGGCAATCAGCCCCAGCATTTT. This sequence encodes CASSAATGMGNQPQHF. V usage is TRBV7-6 and J usage is TRBJ1-5; 7 bases line up with TRBD1. V gave up 5 bases and J gave up 2 bases; unmatched junction bases: 9. This CDR3 spans 16 amino acids. Germline-derived CDR1 and CDR2 are SGHVS and FNYEAQ.

The chain couples TRBV27 to TRBJ2-7; TRBD2 is a possible D gene (6 bases). CDR3 length: 14 residues. CDR1 and CDR2 from the germline V gene are MNHEY and SMNVEV (reference sequence). The V end lost 2 bases, the J end lost 6 bases, and 14 bases lay between the germline ends. DNA for the CDR3: TGTGCCAGCAGTTTAGAGCGGGTGACCTCCGAGCAGTACTTC. It specifies CASSLERVTSEQYF.

The V gene is TRBV4-3, the J gene TRBJ2-5, with TRBD2 identical over 8 bases. The length of the CDR3 is 15 residues. Germline V gene lookup returns CDR1 LGHNA and CDR2 YSLEER. Germline trimming cut 4 bases from V and 5 bases from J; bases unmatched to any gene: 9. This CDR3 reads CASSPESGRWETQYF. CDR3 in DNA: TGCGCCAGCAGCCCCGAAAGCGGGAGATGGGAGACCCAGTACTTC.

The genes are TRBV11-2 and TRBJ1-2, with D perhaps TRBD1 (6 bases). CDR1 and CDR2 from the germline V gene are SGHAT and FQNNGV. V was pared by 1 base and J by 8 bases, with 8 bases between. The CDR3 length is 12 residues. CDR3 in DNA: TGTGCCAGCAGCTTAGGGACAGTCGGCTACACCTTC. Encoded protein: CASSLGTVGYTF.

The rearrangement uses TRBV10-1 and TRBJ2-1, with a weak D call TRBD2 (6 bases). From germline, CDR1 is WNHNN and CDR2 SYGVQD (reference sequence). V lost 4 bases and J 8 bases, leaving 12 bases between the germline ends. This CDR3 is 13 amino acids long. The CDR3 DNA follows: TGCGCCAGCAGTGCTGCCCCGGGGGATGAGCAGTTCTTC. It codes for CASSAAPGDEQFF.

The genes are TRBV5-4 and TRBJ1-2, with D uncertain. This CDR3 is built from 12 residues. Trimming removed 9 bases at V and 5 bases at J, with 14 bases between. The germline V gene encodes CDR1 SGHNT and CDR2 YYREEE (reference sequence). The CDR3 bases are TGTGCCACCCAGTCTACCGGGTATGGCTACACCTTC. Translated: CATQSTGYGYTF.

The chain uses TRBV10-3 and TRBJ2-7, with D perhaps matching TRBD2 (6 bases). Germline V CDR1 and CDR2: ENHRY, SYGVKD. The V end lost 6 bases, the J end lost 1 base, and 10 bases lay between the germline ends. The CDR3 sequence is 13 residues long. CDR3 DNA sequence: TGTGCCATCAGGGACTATACTTCCTACGAGCAGTACTTC. Amino acid sequence: CAIRDYTSYEQYF.

This chain joins TRBV6-1 and TRBJ1-1; 7 bases are a match to TRBD1. Germline V gene data show CDR1 as MNHNS and CDR2 as SASEGT. CDR3 length equals 15 residues. Losses at the gene ends were 0 bases for V and 11 bases for J; bases not matched to a gene: 12. The CDR3 DNA reads as TGTGCCAGCAGTGAAGCGATCTTCCAACAGGGGATGGCTTTCTTT. This sequence encodes CASSEAIFQQGMAFF.

V usage is TRBV11-2 and J usage is TRBJ2-1, with TRBD2 matching over 14 bases. The CDR3 runs 16 residues. Germline lookup yields CDR1 SGHAT and CDR2 FQNNGV. V was clipped by 5 bases and J by 5 bases; unmatched bases: 5. The DNA for the CDR3 is TGTGCCAGCAGCCTGACTAGCGGGAGGGCACACAATGAGCAGTTCTTC. This gives the protein CASSLTSGRAHNEQFF.

The chain carries TRBV6-4 and TRBJ1-2; D is undetermined. The length of the CDR3 is 12 residues. V was clipped by 0 bases and J by 6 bases, with 5 bases between them. Looked up from germline, CDR1 is MRHNA and CDR2 is SNTAGT. CDR3 sequence (DNA): TGTGCCAGCAGTGACTCGAGAGATGGCTACACCTTC. Its translation is CASSDSRDGYTF.

This rearrangement joins TRBV30 to TRBJ1-2; tentatively, D is TRBD1 (6 bases). The CDR3 consists of 13 residues. The V gene's germline CDR1 is GTSNPN and CDR2 SVGIG (reference sequence). Trimming pared 0 bases from V and 8 bases from J, leaving 13 bases between. The CDR3 bases are TGTGCCTGGAGTGTTTGGGGGGGCAGGGGCTACACCTTC. This translates into CAWSVWGGRGYTF.

This clone was found a few times. This rearrangement joins TRBV2 to TRBJ2-3; a possible D gene is TRBD2 (5 bases). V was clipped by 7 bases and J by 4 bases, with 12 bases between them. This CDR3 spans 13 amino acids. CDR1 is SNHLY, CDR2 FYNNEI, per germline. In DNA, the CDR3 is TGTGCCAGCACGAGTAGCGTCTCAGATACGCAGTATTTT. Its translation is CASTSSVSDTQYF.

The chain couples TRBV19 to TRBJ2-3; D is possibly TRBD1 (6 bases). The CDR3 totals 15 residues. The germline gives CDR1 LNHDA, CDR2 SQIVND (reference sequence). Trimming shortened V by 3 bases and J by 4 bases, and 14 bases separated the two germline ends. This CDR3 reads CASSIGLAGADTQYF. The DNA of the CDR3 is TGTGCCAGTAGTATCGGGCTAGCAGGGGCAGATACGCAGTATTTT.

The genes are TRBV6-5 and TRBJ2-5; D uncertain. V dropped 2 bases and J dropped 9 bases, with 16 bases sitting between them. CDR3 length: 14 amino acids. Looked up from germline, CDR1 is MNHEY and CDR2 is SVGAGI. CDR3 protein: CASSYGQEFMSQYF. Here the CDR3 DNA reads TGTGCCAGCAGTTACGGTCAGGAATTTATGTCCCAGTACTTC.

This chain connects TRBV28 to TRBJ2-7; 16 positions match TRBD2. This CDR3 is 16 amino acids long. Germline assignment: CDR1 MDHEN and CDR2 SYDVKM. J was trimmed by 3 bases and V by 6 bases; bases with no gene match: 5. CDR3 residues: CASRGTSGRAIYEQYF. The CDR3 coding sequence is TGTGCCAGCAGAGGGACTAGCGGGAGGGCGATCTACGAGCAGTACTTC.

The chain has TRBV28 and TRBJ1-2; D is possibly TRBD1 (5 bases). CDR1 MDHEN and CDR2 SYDVKM come from the germline V gene. The length of the CDR3 is 14 residues. With 8 bases removed from V and 4 bases from J, the gap between germline ends came to 17 bases. The CDR3 region is CASFSGGVIYGYTF. In DNA, the CDR3 is TGTGCCAGCTTTTCAGGAGGGGTAATCTATGGCTACACCTTC.

The chain carries TRBV9 and TRBJ2-2; 8 nucleotides agree with TRBD1. The V segment lost 5 bases and the J segment 1 base; nucleotides outside the gene matches: 1. This CDR3 comprises 14 residues. Germline V gene sequence: CDR1 SGDLS, CDR2 YYNGEE. The CDR3 spells CASRGTGNTGELFF. The CDR3 DNA reads as TGTGCCAGCAGAGGGACAGGGAACACCGGGGAGCTGTTTTTT. The variable domain in full, completed from reference TRBV9 and TRBJ2-2, reads DSGVTQTPKHLITATGQRVTLRCSPRSGDLSVYWYQQSLDQGLQFLIQYYNGEERAKGNILERFSAQQFPDLHSELNLSSLELGDSALYFCASRGTGNTGELFFGEGSRLTVL.

The CDR3 DNA reads TGTGCCAGCAGTGAATTGAGGGGAAGGGGGCCTGAAGCTTTCTTT. This gives the protein CASSELRGRGPEAFF. This chain connects TRBV2 to TRBJ1-1, with 7 bases lining up with TRBD1. Germline-derived CDR1 and CDR2 are SNHLY and FYNNEI. V lost 2 bases to trimming and J lost 6 bases; unmatched junction nucleotides: 9. CDR3 size: 15 residues.

The chain employs TRBV2 and TRBJ2-1, with 7 positions matching TRBD2. V lost 6 bases to trimming and J lost 0 bases; unmatched junction nucleotides: 2. The germline CDR1 and CDR2 sequences are SNHLY and FYNNEI. This CDR3 is built from 14 residues. Here the CDR3 DNA reads TGTGCCAGCAGGGGCGGGAGCTCCTACAATGAGCAGTTCTTC. Translating it yields CASRGGSSYNEQFF.